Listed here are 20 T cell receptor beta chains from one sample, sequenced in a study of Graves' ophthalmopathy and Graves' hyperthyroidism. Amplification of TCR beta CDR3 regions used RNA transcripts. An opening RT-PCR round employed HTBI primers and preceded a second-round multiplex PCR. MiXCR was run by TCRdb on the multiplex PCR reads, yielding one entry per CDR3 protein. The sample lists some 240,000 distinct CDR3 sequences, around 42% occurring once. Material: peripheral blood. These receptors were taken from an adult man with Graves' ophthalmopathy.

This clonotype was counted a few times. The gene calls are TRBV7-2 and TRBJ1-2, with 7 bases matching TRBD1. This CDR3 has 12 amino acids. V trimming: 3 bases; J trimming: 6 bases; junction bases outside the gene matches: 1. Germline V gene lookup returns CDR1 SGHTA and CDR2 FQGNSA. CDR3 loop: CASSFDRDGYTF. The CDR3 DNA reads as TGTGCCAGCAGCTTCGACAGGGATGGCTACACCTTC.

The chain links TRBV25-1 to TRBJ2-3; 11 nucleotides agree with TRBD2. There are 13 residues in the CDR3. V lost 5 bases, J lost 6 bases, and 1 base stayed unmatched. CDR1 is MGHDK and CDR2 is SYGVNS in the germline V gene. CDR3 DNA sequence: TGTGCCAGCAGTCGACTAGCGGGGGATACGCAGTATTTT. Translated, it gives CASSRLAGDTQYF.

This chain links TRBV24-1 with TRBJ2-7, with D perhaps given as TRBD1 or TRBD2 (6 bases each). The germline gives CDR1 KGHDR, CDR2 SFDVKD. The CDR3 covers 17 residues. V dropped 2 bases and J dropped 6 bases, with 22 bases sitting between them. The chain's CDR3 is CATSDSHLSGALGEQYF. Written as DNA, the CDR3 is TGTGCCACCAGTGATTCTCACCTCTCGGGGGCATTGGGCGAGCAGTACTTC.

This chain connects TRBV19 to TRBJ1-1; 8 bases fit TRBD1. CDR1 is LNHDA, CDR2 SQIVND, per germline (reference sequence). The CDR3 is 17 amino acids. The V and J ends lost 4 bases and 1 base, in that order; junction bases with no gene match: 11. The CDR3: CASSTNPRTGWNTEAFF. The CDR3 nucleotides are TGTGCCAGTAGTACGAACCCTCGGACAGGGTGGAACACTGAAGCTTTCTTT.

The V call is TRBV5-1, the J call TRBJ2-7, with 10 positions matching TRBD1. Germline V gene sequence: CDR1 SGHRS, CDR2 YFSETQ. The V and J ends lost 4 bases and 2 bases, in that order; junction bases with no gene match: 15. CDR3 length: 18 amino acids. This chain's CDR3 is CASSPGAPGQGRTYEQYF. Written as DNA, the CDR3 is TGCGCCAGCAGCCCGGGAGCGCCGGGACAGGGGAGGACCTACGAGCAGTACTTC.

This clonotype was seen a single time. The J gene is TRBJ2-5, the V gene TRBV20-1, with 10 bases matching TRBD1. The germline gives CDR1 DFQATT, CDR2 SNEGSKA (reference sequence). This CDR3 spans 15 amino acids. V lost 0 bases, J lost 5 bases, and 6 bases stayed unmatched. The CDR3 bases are TGCAGTGCTAGAGATCGGGACAGGGGTATTGAGACCCAGTACTTC. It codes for CSARDRDRGIETQYF.

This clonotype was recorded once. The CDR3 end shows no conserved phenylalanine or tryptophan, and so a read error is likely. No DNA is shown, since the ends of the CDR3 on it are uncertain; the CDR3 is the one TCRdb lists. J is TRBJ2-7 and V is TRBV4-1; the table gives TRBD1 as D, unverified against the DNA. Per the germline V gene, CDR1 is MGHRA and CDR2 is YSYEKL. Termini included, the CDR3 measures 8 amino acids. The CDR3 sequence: CASSQDGT.

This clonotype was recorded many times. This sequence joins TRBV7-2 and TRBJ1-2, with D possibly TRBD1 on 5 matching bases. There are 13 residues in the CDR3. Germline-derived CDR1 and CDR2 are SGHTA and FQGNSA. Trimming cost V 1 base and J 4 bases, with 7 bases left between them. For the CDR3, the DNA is TGTGCCAGCAGCTTAGGCAGGGCCTATGGCTACACCTTC. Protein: CASSLGRAYGYTF.

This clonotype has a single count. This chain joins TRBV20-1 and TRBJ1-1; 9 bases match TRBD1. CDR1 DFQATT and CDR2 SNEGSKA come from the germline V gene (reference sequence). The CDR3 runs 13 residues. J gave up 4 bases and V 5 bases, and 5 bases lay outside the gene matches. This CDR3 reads CSAPQTGGTEAFF. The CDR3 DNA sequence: TGCAGTGCTCCCCAGACAGGGGGCACTGAAGCTTTCTTT.

Here the CDR3 reads CAISDHPGGSGANVLTF. The CDR3, as DNA: TGTGCCATCAGTGACCACCCCGGGGGCTCTGGGGCCAACGTCCTGACTTTC. This sequence joins TRBV10-3 and TRBJ2-6; possible D gene TRBD2, 6 bases. The CDR3 totals 17 residues. Germline assignment: CDR1 ENHRY and CDR2 SYGVKD. The V gene lost 3 bases and the J gene lost 0 bases, with 12 bases spanning the gap.

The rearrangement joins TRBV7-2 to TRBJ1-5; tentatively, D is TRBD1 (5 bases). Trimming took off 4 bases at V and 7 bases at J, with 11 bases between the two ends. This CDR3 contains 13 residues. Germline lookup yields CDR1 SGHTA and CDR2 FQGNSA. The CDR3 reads CASSSGKAQPQHF. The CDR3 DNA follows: TGTGCCAGCAGCTCAGGGAAGGCCCAGCCCCAGCATTTT.

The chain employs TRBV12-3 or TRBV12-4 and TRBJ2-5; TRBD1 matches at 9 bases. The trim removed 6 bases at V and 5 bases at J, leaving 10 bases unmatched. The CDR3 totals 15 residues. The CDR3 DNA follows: TGTGCCAGCAGGGGCGCACAGGGGGCATTTGAGACCCAGTACTTC. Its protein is CASRGAQGAFETQYF.

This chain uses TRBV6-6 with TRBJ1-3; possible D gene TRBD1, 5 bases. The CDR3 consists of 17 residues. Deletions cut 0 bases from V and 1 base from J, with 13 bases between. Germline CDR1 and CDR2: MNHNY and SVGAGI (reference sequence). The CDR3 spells CASSYSLRGGSGNTIYF. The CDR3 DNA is TGTGCCAGCAGTTACTCGTTGCGGGGGGGATCTGGAAACACCATATATTTT.

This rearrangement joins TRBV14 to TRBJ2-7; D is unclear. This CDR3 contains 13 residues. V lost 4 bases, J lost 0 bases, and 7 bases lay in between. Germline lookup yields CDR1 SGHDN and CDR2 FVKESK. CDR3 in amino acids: CASSRPNSYEQYF. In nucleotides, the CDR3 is TGTGCCAGCAGCCGCCCCAACTCCTACGAGCAGTACTTC.

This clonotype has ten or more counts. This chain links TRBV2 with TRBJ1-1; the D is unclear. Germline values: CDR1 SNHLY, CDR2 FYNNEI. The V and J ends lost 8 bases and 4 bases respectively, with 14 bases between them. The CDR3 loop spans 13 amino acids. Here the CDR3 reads CASGLGLGTEAFF. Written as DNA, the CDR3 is TGTGCCAGCGGTTTAGGGTTGGGCACTGAAGCTTTCTTT.

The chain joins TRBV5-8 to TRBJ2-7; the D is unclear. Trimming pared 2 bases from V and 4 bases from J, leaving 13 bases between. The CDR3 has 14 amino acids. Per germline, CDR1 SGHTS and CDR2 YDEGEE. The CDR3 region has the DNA TGTGCCAGCAGCTTTAGGCCCCTTTCTTACGAGCAGTACTTC. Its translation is CASSFRPLSYEQYF.

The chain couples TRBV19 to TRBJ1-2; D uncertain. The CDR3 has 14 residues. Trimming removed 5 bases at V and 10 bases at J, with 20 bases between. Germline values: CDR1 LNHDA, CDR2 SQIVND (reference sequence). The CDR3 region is CASSSIGVKDTYTF. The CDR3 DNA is TGTGCCAGTAGTTCCATCGGGGTAAAGGATACCTACACCTTC. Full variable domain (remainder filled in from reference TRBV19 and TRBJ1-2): DGGITQSPKYLFRKEGQNVTLSCEQNLNHDAMYWYRQDPGQGLRLIYYSQIVNDFQKGDIAEGYSVSREKKESFPLTVTSAQKNPTAFYLCASSSIGVKDTYTFGSGTRLTVV.

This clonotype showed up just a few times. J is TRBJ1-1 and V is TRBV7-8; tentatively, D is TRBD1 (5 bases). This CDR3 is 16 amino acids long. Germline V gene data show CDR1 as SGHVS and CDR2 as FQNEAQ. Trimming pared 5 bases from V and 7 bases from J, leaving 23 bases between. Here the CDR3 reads CASSGRDGFLYVEAFF. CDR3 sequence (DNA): TGTGCCAGCAGCGGCCGGGACGGCTTCTTGTATGTTGAAGCTTTCTTT.

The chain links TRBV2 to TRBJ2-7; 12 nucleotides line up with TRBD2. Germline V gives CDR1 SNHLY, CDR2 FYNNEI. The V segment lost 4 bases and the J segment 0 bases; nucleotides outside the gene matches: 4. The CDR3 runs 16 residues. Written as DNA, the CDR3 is TGTGCCAGCAGTGGAGGACTAGCGGGAAGCTCCTACGAGCAGTACTTC. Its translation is CASSGGLAGSSYEQYF.

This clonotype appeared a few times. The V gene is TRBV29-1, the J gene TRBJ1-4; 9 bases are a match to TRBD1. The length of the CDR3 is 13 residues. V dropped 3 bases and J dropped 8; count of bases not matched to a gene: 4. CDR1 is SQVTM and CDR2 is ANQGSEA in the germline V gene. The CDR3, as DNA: TGCAGCGTTGAGGGACAGGGAGGGGAAAAACTGTTTTTT. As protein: CSVEGQGGEKLFF.